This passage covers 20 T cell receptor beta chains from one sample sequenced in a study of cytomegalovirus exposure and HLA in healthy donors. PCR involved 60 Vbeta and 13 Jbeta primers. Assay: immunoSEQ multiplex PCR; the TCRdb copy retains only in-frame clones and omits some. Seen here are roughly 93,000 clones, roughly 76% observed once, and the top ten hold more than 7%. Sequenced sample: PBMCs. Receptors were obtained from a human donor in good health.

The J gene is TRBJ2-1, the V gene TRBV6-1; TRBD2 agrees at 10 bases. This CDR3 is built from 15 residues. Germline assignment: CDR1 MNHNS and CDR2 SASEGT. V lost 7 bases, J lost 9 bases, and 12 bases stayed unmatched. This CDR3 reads CASIERAGGFSEQFF. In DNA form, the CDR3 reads TGTGCCAGCATCGAAAGAGCGGGAGGGTTCAGTGAGCAGTTCTTC.

The CDR3 is CATAPPGGYGYTF. As DNA, the CDR3 is TGCGCCACCGCCCCCCCAGGGGGCTATGGCTACACCTTC. The chain couples TRBV5-1 to TRBJ1-2; 7 nucleotides agree with TRBD1. J was trimmed by 4 bases and V by 9 bases; bases with no gene match: 9. CDR3 size: 13 residues. In germline, CDR1 is SGHRS, CDR2 YFSETQ.

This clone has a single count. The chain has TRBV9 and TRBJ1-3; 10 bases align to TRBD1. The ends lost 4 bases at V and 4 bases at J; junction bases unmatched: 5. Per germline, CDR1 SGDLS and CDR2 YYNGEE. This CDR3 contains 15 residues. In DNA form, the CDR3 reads TGTGCCAGCAGCACCGACAGGGGGCGAGGAAACACCATATATTTT. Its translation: CASSTDRGRGNTIYF.

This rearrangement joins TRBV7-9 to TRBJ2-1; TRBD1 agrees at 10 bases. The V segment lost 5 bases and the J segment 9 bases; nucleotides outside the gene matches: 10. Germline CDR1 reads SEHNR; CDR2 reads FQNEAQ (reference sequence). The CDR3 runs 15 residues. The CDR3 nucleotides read TGTGCCAGCAGCCGCGGACAGGGGGTTATCATTGAGCAGTTCTTC. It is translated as CASSRGQGVIIEQFF.

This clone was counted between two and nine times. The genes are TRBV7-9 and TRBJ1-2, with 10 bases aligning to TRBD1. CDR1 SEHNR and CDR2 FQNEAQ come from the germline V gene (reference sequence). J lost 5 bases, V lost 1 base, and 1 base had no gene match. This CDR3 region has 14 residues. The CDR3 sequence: CASSLEGQGYGYTF. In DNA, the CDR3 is TGTGCCAGCAGCTTAGAGGGACAGGGGTATGGCTACACCTTC. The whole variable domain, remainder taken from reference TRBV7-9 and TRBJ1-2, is DTGVSQNPRHKITKRGQNVTFRCDPISEHNRLYWYRQTLGQGPEFLTYFQNEAQLEKSRLLSDRFSAERPKGSFSTLEIQRTEQGDSAMYLCASSLEGQGYGYTFGSGTRLTVV.

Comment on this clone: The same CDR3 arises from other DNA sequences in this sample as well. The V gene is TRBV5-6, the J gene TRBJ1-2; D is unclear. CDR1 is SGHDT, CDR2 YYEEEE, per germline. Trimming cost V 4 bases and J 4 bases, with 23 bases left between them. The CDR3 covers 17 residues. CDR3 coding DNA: TGTGCCAGCAGCCGTCGGAGTGCCCTTAACGGCGGCTATGGCTACACCTTC. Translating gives CASSRRSALNGGYGYTF. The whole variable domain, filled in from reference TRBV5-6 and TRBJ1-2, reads DAGVTQSPTHLIKTRGQQVTLRCSPKSGHDTVSWYQQALGQGPQFIFQYYEEEERQRGNFPDRFSGHQFPNYSSELNVNALLLGDSALYLCASSRRSALNGGYGYTFGSGTRLTVV.

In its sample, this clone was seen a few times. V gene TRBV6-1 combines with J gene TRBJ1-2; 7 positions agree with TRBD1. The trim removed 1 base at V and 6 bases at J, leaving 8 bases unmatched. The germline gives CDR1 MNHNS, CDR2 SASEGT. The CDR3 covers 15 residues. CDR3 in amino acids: CASSEGDRVIHGYTF. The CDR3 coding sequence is TGTGCCAGCAGTGAAGGTGACAGGGTTATTCATGGCTACACCTTC.

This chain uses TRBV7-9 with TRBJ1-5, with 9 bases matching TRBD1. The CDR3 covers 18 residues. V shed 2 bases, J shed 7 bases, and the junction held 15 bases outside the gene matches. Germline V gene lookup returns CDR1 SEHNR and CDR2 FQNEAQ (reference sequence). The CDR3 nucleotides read TGTGCCAGCAGCTTACAACGGGGTTCTGGGACAGGGAACCAGCCCCAGCATTTT. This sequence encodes CASSLQRGSGTGNQPQHF.

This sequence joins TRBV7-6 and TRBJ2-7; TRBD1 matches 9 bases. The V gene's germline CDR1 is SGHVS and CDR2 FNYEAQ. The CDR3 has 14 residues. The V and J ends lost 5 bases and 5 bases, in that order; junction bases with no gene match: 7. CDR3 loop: CASSHGQGSDEQYF. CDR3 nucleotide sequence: TGTGCCAGCAGCCATGGACAGGGGTCCGACGAGCAGTACTTC.

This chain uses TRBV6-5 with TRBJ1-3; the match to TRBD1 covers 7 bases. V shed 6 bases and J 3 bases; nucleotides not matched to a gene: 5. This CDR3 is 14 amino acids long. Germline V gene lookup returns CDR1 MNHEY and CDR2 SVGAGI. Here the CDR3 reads CASRIGQVGNTIYF. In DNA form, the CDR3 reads TGTGCCAGCAGAATTGGACAGGTTGGAAACACCATATATTTT.

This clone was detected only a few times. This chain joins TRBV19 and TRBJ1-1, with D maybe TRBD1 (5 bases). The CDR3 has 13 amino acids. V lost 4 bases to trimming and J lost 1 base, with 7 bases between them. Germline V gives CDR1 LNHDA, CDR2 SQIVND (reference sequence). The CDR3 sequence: CASSTGQNTEAFF. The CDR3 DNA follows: TGTGCCAGTAGTACCGGACAGAACACTGAAGCTTTCTTT.

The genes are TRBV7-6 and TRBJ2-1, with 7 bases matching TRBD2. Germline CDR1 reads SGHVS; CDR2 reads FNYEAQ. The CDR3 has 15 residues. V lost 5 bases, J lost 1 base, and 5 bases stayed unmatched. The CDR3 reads CASSPSGASYNEQFF. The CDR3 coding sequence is TGTGCCAGCAGCCCAAGCGGGGCTTCCTACAATGAGCAGTTCTTC.

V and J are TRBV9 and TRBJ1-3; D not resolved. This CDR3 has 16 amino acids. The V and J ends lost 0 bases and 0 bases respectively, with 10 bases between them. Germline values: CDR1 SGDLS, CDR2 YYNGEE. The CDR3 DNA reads TGTGCCAGCAGCGTAGTCCCCCGGGACTCTGGAAACACCATATATTTT. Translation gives CASSVVPRDSGNTIYF.

The CDR3 here is CSVVLRLEYNEQFF. DNA for the CDR3: TGCAGCGTTGTGCTGAGACTAGAATACAATGAGCAGTTCTTC. This chain links TRBV29-1 with TRBJ2-1, with D possibly being TRBD2 (6 bases). V lost 4 bases and J 4 bases, leaving 14 bases between the germline ends. Germline loops: CDR1 SQVTM, CDR2 ANQGSEA. The CDR3 is 14 residues long.

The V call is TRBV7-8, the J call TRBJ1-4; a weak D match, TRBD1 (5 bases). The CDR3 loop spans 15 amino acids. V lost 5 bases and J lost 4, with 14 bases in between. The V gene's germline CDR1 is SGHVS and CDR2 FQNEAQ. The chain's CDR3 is CASSPLGGFNEKLFF. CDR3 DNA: TGTGCCAGCAGCCCCCTGGGGGGTTTTAATGAAAAACTGTTTTTT.

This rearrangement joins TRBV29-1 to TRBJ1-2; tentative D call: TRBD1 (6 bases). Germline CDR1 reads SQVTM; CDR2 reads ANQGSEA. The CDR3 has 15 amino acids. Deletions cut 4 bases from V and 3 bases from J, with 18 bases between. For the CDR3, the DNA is TGCAGCGTTGTAGCCCTTACAGGGTTTTACTATGGCTACACCTTC. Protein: CSVVALTGFYYGYTF. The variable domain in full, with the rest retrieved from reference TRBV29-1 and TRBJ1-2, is SAVISQKPSRDICQRGTSLTIQCQVDSQVTMMFWYRQQPGQSLTLIATANQGSEATYESGFVIDKFPISRPNLTFSTLTVSNMSPEDSSIYLCSVVALTGFYYGYTFGSGTRLTVV.

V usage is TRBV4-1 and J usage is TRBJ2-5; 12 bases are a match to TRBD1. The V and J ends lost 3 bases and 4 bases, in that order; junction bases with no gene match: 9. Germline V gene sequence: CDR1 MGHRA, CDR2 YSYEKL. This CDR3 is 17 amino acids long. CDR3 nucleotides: TGCGCCAGCAGCCACCAGGGCGGGACAGGGGGCCCAGAGACCCAGTACTTC. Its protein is CASSHQGGTGGPETQYF.

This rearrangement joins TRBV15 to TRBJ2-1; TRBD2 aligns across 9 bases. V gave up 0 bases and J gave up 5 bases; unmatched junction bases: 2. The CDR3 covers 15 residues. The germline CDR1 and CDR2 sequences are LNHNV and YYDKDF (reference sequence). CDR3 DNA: TGTGCCACCAGCAGAGATATAGCGGGAGACAATGAGCAGTTCTTC. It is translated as CATSRDIAGDNEQFF.

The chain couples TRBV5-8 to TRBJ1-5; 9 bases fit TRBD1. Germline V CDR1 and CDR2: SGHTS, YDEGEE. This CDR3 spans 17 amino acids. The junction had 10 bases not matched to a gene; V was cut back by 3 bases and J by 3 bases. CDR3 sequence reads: CASSSRPGQGFNQPQHF. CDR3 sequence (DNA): TGTGCCAGCAGCTCCCGGCCGGGACAGGGATTCAATCAGCCCCAGCATTTT.

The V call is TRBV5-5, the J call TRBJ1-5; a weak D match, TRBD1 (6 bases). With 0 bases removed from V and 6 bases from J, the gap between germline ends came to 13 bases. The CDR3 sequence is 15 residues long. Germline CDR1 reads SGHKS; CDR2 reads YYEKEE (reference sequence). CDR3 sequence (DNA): TGTGCCAGCAGCTTGGAATGGGGGCAGGTTCAGCCCCAGCATTTT. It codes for CASSLEWGQVQPQHF. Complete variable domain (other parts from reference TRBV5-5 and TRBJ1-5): DAGVTQSPTHLIKTRGQQVTLRCSPISGHKSVSWYQQVLGQGPQFIFQYYEKEERGRGNFPDRFSARQFPNYSSELNVNALLLGDSALYLCASSLEWGQVQPQHFGDGTRLSIL.